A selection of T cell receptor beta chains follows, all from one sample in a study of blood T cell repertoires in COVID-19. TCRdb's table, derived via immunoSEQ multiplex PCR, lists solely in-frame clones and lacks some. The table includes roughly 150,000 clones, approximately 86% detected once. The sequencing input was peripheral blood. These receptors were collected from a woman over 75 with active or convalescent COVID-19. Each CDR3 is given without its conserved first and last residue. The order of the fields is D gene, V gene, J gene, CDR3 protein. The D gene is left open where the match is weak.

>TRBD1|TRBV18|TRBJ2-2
ASSPGQGPGTGELF
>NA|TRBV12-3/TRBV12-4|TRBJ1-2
ASTTGRNGYT
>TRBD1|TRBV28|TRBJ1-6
ASKGAQPSPLH
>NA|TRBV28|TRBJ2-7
ASSLYEQY
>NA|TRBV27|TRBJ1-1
ASSLRGFGTEAF
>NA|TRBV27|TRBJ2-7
ATRRDFSYEQY
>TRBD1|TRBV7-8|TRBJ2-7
ASSILGQGGYEQY
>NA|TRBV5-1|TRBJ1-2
ASSLARQLYGYT
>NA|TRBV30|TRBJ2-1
AWSVRGKLGYEQF
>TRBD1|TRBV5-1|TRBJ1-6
ASSEDRPNGALH
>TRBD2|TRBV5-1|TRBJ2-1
ASSLGASGFNEQF
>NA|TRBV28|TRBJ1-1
ARVERGGSGAF
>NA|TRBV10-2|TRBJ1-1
ASTRGGWTVNTEAF
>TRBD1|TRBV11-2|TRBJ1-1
ASSSRGGKAF
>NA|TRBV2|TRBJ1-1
ASSERRDTDAF
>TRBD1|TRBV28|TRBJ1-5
ASSHQTGRFMGNQPQH
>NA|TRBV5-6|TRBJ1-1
ASSLYRQNTEAF
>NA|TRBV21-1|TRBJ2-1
ASSKGKPVDEQF
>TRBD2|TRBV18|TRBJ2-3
ASSPNSGPSTDTQY
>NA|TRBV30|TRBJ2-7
AWSRSYEQY
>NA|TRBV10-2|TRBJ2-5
ASSDLSPQETQY
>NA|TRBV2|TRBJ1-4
ATNWGVGNEKLF
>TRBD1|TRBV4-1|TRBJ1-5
ASSQDWTGGEQPQH
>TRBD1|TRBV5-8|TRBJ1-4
ASSRGTGEGEKLF
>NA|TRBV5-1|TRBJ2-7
ASSLITARVTREQY
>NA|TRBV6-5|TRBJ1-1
ASSRPGVNTEAF
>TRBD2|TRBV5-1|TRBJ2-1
ASSPTALAGGNEQF
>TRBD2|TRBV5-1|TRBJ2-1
ASSLTSGSSYNEQF
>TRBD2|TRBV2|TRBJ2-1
ASSESLGRGGRGEQF
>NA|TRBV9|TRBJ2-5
ASSVGLVAEETQY
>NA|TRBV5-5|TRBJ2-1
ASRQQQARYNEQF
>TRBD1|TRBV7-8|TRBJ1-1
ASSLATGGTEAF
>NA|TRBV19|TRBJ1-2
ASREGHDGYT
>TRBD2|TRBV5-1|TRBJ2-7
ASSLVAGGSYEQY
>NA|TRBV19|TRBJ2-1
ASGWAGADNEQF
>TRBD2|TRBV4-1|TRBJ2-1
ASSQALSGNEQF
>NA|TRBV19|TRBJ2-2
ASSSGQYTGELF
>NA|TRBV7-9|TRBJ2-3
ASSGGLGTQY
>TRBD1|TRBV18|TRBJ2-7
ASSPGQGASYEQY
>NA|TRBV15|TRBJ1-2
ATSSQENANYGYT
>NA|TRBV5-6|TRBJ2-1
ASSSQGFGQF
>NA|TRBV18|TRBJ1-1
ASSPTDSPNTEAF
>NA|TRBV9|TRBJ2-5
ASSPSYTGFQETQY
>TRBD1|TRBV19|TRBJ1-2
ASSIVRTGNYGYT